Following are 26 T cell receptor beta chains from one sample sequenced in a study of shared clonotypes between healthy human individuals. TCRdb keeps only in-frame clones here, not all; method: immunoSEQ multiplex PCR. Of a few hundred thousand clones listed, 70% to 85% were seen once; the top ten hold roughly 12%. The sequenced sample consisted of PBMCs. The receptors stem from a woman between 40 and 55 years old in good health. Some clones in this sample may be carry-over from other donors' samples.

The V gene is TRBV7-9, the J gene TRBJ2-3; 9 positions agree with TRBD1. V was clipped by 4 bases and J by 3 bases; unmatched bases: 5. The CDR3 is made up of 15 amino acids. The germline gives CDR1 SEHNR, CDR2 FQNEAQ (reference sequence). CDR3 protein: CASSSGQGVTDTQYF. As DNA, the CDR3 is TGTGCCAGCAGCTCGGGACAGGGTGTAACAGATACGCAGTATTTT.

The chain is built from TRBV11-2 and TRBJ2-1, with D maybe TRBD2 (5 bases). Looked up from germline, CDR1 is SGHAT and CDR2 is FQNNGV. The CDR3 consists of 14 residues. V lost 3 bases and J lost 2, with 8 bases in between. CDR3 sequence (DNA): TGTGCCAGCAGCTTGGCTAGCACCTACAATGAGCAGTTCTTC. Translation gives CASSLASTYNEQFF.

This clone was observed a single time. V and J are TRBV20-1 and TRBJ1-4; 9 bases line up with TRBD1. V lost 5 bases, J lost 10 bases, and 2 bases stayed unmatched. The CDR3 extends over 11 amino acids. From germline, CDR1 is DFQATT and CDR2 SNEGSKA (reference sequence). DNA for the CDR3: TGCAGTGCTCGGACAGGGGCAAAACTGTTTTTT. Its translation: CSARTGAKLFF.

This clone was counted ten times or more. V and J are TRBV5-1 and TRBJ1-1; 7 nucleotides align to TRBD1. CDR1 is SGHRS and CDR2 is YFSETQ in the germline V gene. The ends lost 2 bases at V and 4 bases at J; junction bases unmatched: 5. The CDR3 loop spans 14 amino acids. CDR3 residues: CASSLRWDSTEAFF. For the CDR3, the DNA is TGCGCCAGCAGCTTACGCTGGGACAGCACTGAAGCTTTCTTT.

This sequence joins TRBV20-1 and TRBJ2-7; D gene uncertain. CDR3 length: 11 residues. Germline V gives CDR1 DFQATT, CDR2 SNEGSKA (reference sequence). Between the trimmed V and J ends, which lost 1 base and 6 bases, there was a span of 7 bases. The CDR3 DNA reads as TGCAGTGCTAGAGGGGGTAGCGAGCAGTACTTC. This gives the protein CSARGGSEQYF.

The CDR3 DNA reads TGTGCCACCAGCAGTTTGGGACAGGAGGGCAATCAGCCCCAGCATTTT. Translating gives CATSSLGQEGNQPQHF. The chain employs TRBV15 and TRBJ1-5; 8 bases are a match to TRBD1. The CDR3 length is 16 residues. In germline, CDR1 is LNHNV, CDR2 YYDKDF (reference sequence). With V trimmed by 3 bases and J by 2 bases, 6 bases remained unmatched.

This clone was detected only once. Relative to the germline gene, one junction end is altered; a read error may explain this. The chain has TRBV30 and TRBJ2-6; D is unclear. The germline CDR1 and CDR2 sequences are GTSNPN and SVGIG (reference sequence). The CDR3 totals 16 residues. CDR3 bases: TGTGTCTGGAGTGTAGGGTGGACCTCTGGGGCCAACGTCCTGACTTTC. It yields the protein CVWSVGWTSGANVLTF. Filled out from reference TRBV30 and TRBJ2-6, the complete variable domain reads SQTIHQWPATLVQPVGSPLSLECTVEGTSNPNLYWYRQAAGRGLQLLFYSVGIGQISSEVPQNLSASRPQDRQFILSSKKLLLSDSGFYLCVWSVGWTSGANVLTFGAGSRLTVL.

The count of this clone is one. V and J are TRBV5-8 and TRBJ1-1; D is perhaps TRBD1 (5 bases). Trimming removed 0 bases at V and 2 bases at J, with 14 bases between. Germline CDR1 and CDR2: SGHTS and YDEGEE. The CDR3 covers 16 residues. CDR3 loop: CASSLGLRGYNTEAFF. As DNA, the CDR3 is TGTGCCAGCAGCTTGGGTTTAAGGGGATACAACACTGAAGCTTTCTTT.

This rearrangement joins TRBV27 to TRBJ2-7; 13 bases agree with TRBD2. This CDR3 contains 14 residues. The ends lost 5 bases at V and 6 bases at J; junction bases unmatched: 4. CDR1 is MNHEY and CDR2 is SMNVEV in the germline V gene (reference sequence). Here the CDR3 reads CASSILAGGREQYF. In DNA, the CDR3 is TGTGCCAGCAGTATACTAGCGGGAGGGCGCGAGCAGTACTTC.

The gene calls are TRBV25-1 and TRBJ2-7; 7 bases are shared with TRBD2. V shed 8 bases, J shed 6 bases, and the junction held 7 bases outside the gene matches. Germline V gene sequence: CDR1 MGHDK, CDR2 SYGVNS. This CDR3 region has 12 residues. CDR3 nucleotides: TGTGCCAGCGCCGGGGGGTGGGGCGAGCAGTACTTC. It translates to CASAGGWGEQYF.

This clone was counted once. The chain carries TRBV9 and TRBJ2-1, with D possibly being TRBD2 (5 bases). Looked up from germline, CDR1 is SGDLS and CDR2 is YYNGEE. Trimming left V 9 bases short and J 8 bases short, with 18 bases between. CDR3 length: 13 amino acids. CDR3 amino acids: CATEVGVVHEQFF. The CDR3 bases are TGTGCCACGGAGGTGGGAGTTGTCCATGAGCAGTTCTTC.

The V gene is TRBV27, the J gene TRBJ2-1, with 7 bases aligning to TRBD2. The CDR3 covers 14 residues. Germline CDR1 is MNHEY and CDR2 is SMNVEV (reference sequence). V dropped 5 bases and J dropped 2; count of bases not matched to a gene: 3. The CDR3 region is CASSPGTTYNEQFF. The CDR3 DNA reads as TGTGCCAGCAGTCCCGGGACTACCTACAATGAGCAGTTCTTC.

This chain uses TRBV10-3 with TRBJ1-2, with a weak D call TRBD1 (5 bases). The germline gives CDR1 ENHRY, CDR2 SYGVKD. The CDR3 is 13 amino acids. Deletions cut 7 bases from V and 6 bases from J, with 15 bases between. The chain's CDR3 is CAITRTFSDGYTF. The CDR3 region has the DNA TGTGCCATCACGCGGACATTTTCAGATGGCTACACCTTC.

V gene TRBV9 combines with J gene TRBJ2-7; D unresolved. The germline CDR1 and CDR2 sequences are SGDLS and YYNGEE. The CDR3 covers 14 residues. The V end was cut by 0 bases, the J end by 0 bases, with 7 bases between. The CDR3 nucleotides are TGTGCCAGCAGCGTAGAGGTAGGCTCCTACGAGCAGTACTTC. Translating it yields CASSVEVGSYEQYF.

This chain joins TRBV28 and TRBJ2-2; 9 bases are shared with TRBD1. The CDR3 spans 16 residues. The J segment lost 6 bases and the V segment lost 3 bases, leaving 8 bases of the junction unmatched. Per the germline V gene, CDR1 is MDHEN and CDR2 is SYDVKM. Here the CDR3 reads CASSFAGTGIPGELFF. The DNA for the CDR3 is TGTGCCAGCAGTTTTGCCGGGACAGGGATCCCCGGGGAGCTGTTTTTT.

The chain joins TRBV4-2 to TRBJ2-1, with 11 bases identical to TRBD2. V trimming: 4 bases; J trimming: 2 bases; junction bases outside the gene matches: 10. The CDR3 extends over 18 amino acids. Germline assignment: CDR1 LGHNA and CDR2 YNFKEQ. The CDR3 sequence is CASSRLGPTSGTYNEQFF. The CDR3 DNA reads as TGTGCCAGCAGCCGCTTAGGGCCGACTAGCGGGACCTACAATGAGCAGTTCTTC.

The genes are TRBV30 and TRBJ1-3; D gene ambiguous. The CDR3 runs to 14 residues. V lost 4 bases and J lost 0, with 10 bases in between. Germline V gives CDR1 GTSNPN, CDR2 SVGIG (reference sequence). Here the CDR3 reads CAWKKTNSGNTIYF. DNA for the CDR3: TGTGCCTGGAAAAAGACAAACTCTGGAAACACCATATATTTT.

This clone showed up just a few times. The rearrangement joins TRBV6-1 to TRBJ1-1; TRBD1 might be the D (6 bases). Germline CDR1 and CDR2: MNHNS and SASEGT. This CDR3 is built from 13 residues. Deletions cut 10 bases from V and 1 base from J, with 13 bases between. In nucleotides, the CDR3 is TGTGCCACCACTTGGACAGCGAACACTGAAGCTTTCTTT. As protein: CATTWTANTEAFF.

The chain links TRBV7-8 to TRBJ2-7; 14 bases are shared with TRBD2. The CDR3 runs 17 residues. Trimming cost V 4 bases and J 4 bases; bases outside gene matches: 9. Per the germline V gene, CDR1 is SGHVS and CDR2 is FQNEAQ. The CDR3 is CASSSTGGLAGAYEQYF. The CDR3 coding sequence is TGTGCCAGCAGCTCAACAGGGGGACTAGCGGGAGCGTACGAGCAGTACTTC. The full variable domain, its missing parts supplied by reference TRBV7-8 and TRBJ2-7, is GAGVSQSPRYKVAKRGQDVALRCDPISGHVSLFWYQQALGQGPEFLTYFQNEAQLDKSGLPSDRFFAERPEGSVSTLKIQRTQQEDSAVYLCASSSTGGLAGAYEQYFGPGTRLTVT.

This chain joins TRBV9 and TRBJ2-1, with TRBD1 matching over 7 bases. V lost 3 bases to trimming and J lost 0 bases; unmatched junction nucleotides: 3. The CDR3 covers 15 residues. CDR1 and CDR2 from the germline V gene are SGDLS and YYNGEE. This CDR3 is CASSEGASSYNEQFF. DNA of the CDR3: TGTGCCAGCAGCGAGGGGGCCAGCTCCTACAATGAGCAGTTCTTC.

The rearrangement uses TRBV6-1 and TRBJ2-7, with D perhaps matching TRBD2 (5 bases). Trimming shortened V by 2 bases and J by 0 bases, and 11 bases separated the two germline ends. This CDR3 contains 15 residues. In germline, CDR1 is MNHNS, CDR2 SASEGT. CDR3 nucleotides: TGTGCCAGCAGTGAACAGCGGTTGATCTCCTACGAGCAGTACTTC. Translation: CASSEQRLISYEQYF.

The rearrangement uses TRBV28 and TRBJ2-2, with D tentatively TRBD1 or TRBD2 (5 bases each). The CDR3 spans 15 residues. Per germline, CDR1 MDHEN and CDR2 SYDVKM. The V gene lost 5 bases and the J gene lost 6 bases, with 16 bases spanning the gap. The DNA of the CDR3 is TGTGCCAGCAGTGAGGGATCAGGGTGGGCCGGGGAGCTGTTTTTT. Translating gives CASSEGSGWAGELFF.

This clone has only a few counts. The chain carries TRBV7-9 and TRBJ1-5; D remains ambiguous. Germline values: CDR1 SEHNR, CDR2 FQNEAQ (reference sequence). CDR3 length equals 12 residues. Between the trimmed V and J ends, which lost 5 bases and 4 bases, there was a span of 6 bases. The CDR3 DNA follows: TGTGCCAGCAGCGTAGATAATCAGCCCCAGCATTTT. Translation gives CASSVDNQPQHF.

Notes on this clone: Germline is not matched at one junction end, which may reflect a read error. This chain joins TRBV27 and TRBJ2-7, with 8 bases fitting TRBD2. Germline values: CDR1 MNHEY, CDR2 SMNVEV (reference sequence). CDR3 length: 17 residues. As DNA, the CDR3 is TGCTATGATCCCGGGACTAGGGCAGACCTGGGGGGAGGCGAGCAGTACTTC. It is translated as CYDPGTRADLGGGEQYF.

This chain connects TRBV18 to TRBJ1-1; D gene ambiguous. Trimming shortened V by 2 bases and J by 5 bases, and 15 bases separated the two germline ends. CDR1 is KGHSH and CDR2 is LQKENI in the germline V gene. This CDR3 is built from 15 residues. CDR3 DNA sequence: TGTGCCAGCTCACCAGTAAACGCGGTGTTAACTGAAGCTTTCTTT. It specifies CASSPVNAVLTEAFF.

The chain joins TRBV28 to TRBJ2-6; D remains ambiguous. CDR1 is MDHEN, CDR2 SYDVKM, per germline. The CDR3 is 16 amino acids. V lost 2 bases, J lost 0 bases, and 8 bases lay in between. DNA for the CDR3: TGTGCCAGCAGTTTACAACGTTCCTCTGGGGCCAACGTCCTGACTTTC. The encoded protein is CASSLQRSSGANVLTF.